This is a list of T cell receptor beta chains from one sample in a study of control samples from healthy donors and cancer patients. Libraries were prepared by immunoSEQ multiplex PCR; TCRdb keeps only in-frame clonotypes and omits some of them. The sample lists fewer than 95,000 clones, 91% occurring once. Sequencing was done on a sample of blood. These receptors were obtained from a man in his thirties or forties in good health. CDR3s include the opening cysteine and the closing phenylalanine or tryptophan. A D gene is named only where the DNA matches it firmly. Clone size is shown for a subset of rows, as once, few, many or a class of expanded clone.

clone size	J gene	V gene	D gene	CDR3 protein	CDR3 DNA
NA	TRBJ2-5	TRBV2	TRBD1	CASGTVQETQYF	TGTGCCAGCGGGACAGTCCAAGAGACCCAGTACTTC
NA	TRBJ1-2	TRBV14	NA	CASSQHTGLYGYTF	TGTGCCAGCAGCCAGCATACAGGGTTATATGGCTACACCTTC
NA	TRBJ2-5	TRBV27	NA	CASSLEWDGTQYF	TGTGCCAGCAGTTTAGAATGGGATGGGACCCAGTACTTC
NA	TRBJ1-1	TRBV6-1	NA	CASSEYRPKFTEAFF	TGTGCCAGCAGTGAATATCGCCCGAAGTTCACTGAAGCTTTCTTT
once	TRBJ1-1	TRBV9	NA	CASSQQSNRVSEAFF	TGTGCCAGCAGCCAGCAGTCAAATAGGGTCTCTGAAGCTTTCTTT
NA	TRBJ1-2	TRBV30	NA	CAWSPDRLSYGYTF	TGTGCCTGGAGTCCCGACCGTCTCTCCTATGGCTACACCTTC
NA	TRBJ2-7	TRBV27	TRBD2	CASSFGLAPYEQYF	TGTGCCAGCAGTTTCGGACTAGCCCCCTACGAGCAGTACTTC
NA	TRBJ2-1	TRBV5-1	TRBD1	CASSFRDSSYNEQFF	TGCGCCAGCAGCTTCCGGGACAGCTCCTACAATGAGCAGTTCTTC
NA	TRBJ2-6	TRBV5-1	NA	CASSSGSFWGTAISGANVLTF	TGCGCCAGCAGCTCAGGGTCGTTCTGGGGGACGGCGATCTCTGGGGCCAACGTCCTGACTTTC
NA	TRBJ1-6	TRBV27	TRBD1	CASSTPGTGTSPLHF	TGTGCCAGCAGTACACCCGGGACAGGGACTTCACCCCTCCACTTT
once	TRBJ1-1	TRBV29-1	TRBD1	CSGLQGINTEAFF	TGCAGCGGCTTACAGGGGATCAATACTGAAGCTTTCTTT
few	TRBJ2-3	TRBV3-1/TRBV3-2	NA	CASSQEGSSRFVDTQYF	TGTGCCAGCAGCCAAGAGGGCTCCTCCCGGTTTGTGGATACGCAGTATTTT
NA	TRBJ2-5	TRBV15	NA	CATSRVLGLETQYF	TGTGCCACCAGCAGAGTCCTCGGCCTCGAGACCCAGTACTTC
NA	TRBJ2-7	TRBV6-5	NA	CASSQPGHYEQYF	TGTGCCAGCAGTCAGCCAGGCCACTACGAGCAGTACTTC
NA	TRBJ1-6	TRBV30	NA	CAWNRNRNSPLHF	TGTGCCTGGAATAGGAACAGAAATTCACCCCTCCACTTT
NA	TRBJ2-4	TRBV29-1	NA	CSVAGLAKNIQYF	TGCAGCGTCGCCGGATTAGCCAAAAACATTCAGTACTTC
NA	TRBJ2-6	TRBV10-3	NA	CAISGRGGPPQGANVLTF	TGTGCCATCAGTGGAAGAGGGGGACCCCCTCAAGGGGCCAACGTCCTGACTTTC
NA	TRBJ2-4	TRBV19	NA	CASSIDRTGTSSSKNIQYF	TGTGCCAGTAGTATAGATCGTACGGGAACATCCTCTTCCAAAAACATTCAGTACTTC
NA	TRBJ1-4	TRBV3-1/TRBV3-2	NA	CASSQSNFIGSNLFF	TGTGCCAGCAGCCAAAGTAATTTCATCGGCAGCAACCTGTTTTTT
NA	TRBJ2-3	TRBV2	NA	CASSDLLDTDTQYF	TGTGCCAGCAGTGACCTACTCGACACAGATACGCAGTATTTT
NA	TRBJ2-7	TRBV6-5	TRBD1	CASSRDRSPYEQYF	TGTGCCAGCAGCCGGGACAGGAGTCCCTACGAGCAGTACTTC
NA	TRBJ2-2	TRBV7-9	NA	CASSYRDGTTGELFF	TGTGCCAGCAGCTACCGGGACGGAACCACCGGGGAGCTGTTTTTT
NA	TRBJ1-2	TRBV7-9	TRBD1	CASSLTDRGLNGYTF	TGTGCCAGCAGCCTAACAGATAGGGGGCTAAATGGCTACACCTTC
NA	TRBJ1-2	TRBV28	NA	CASSPGGRNYGYTF	TGTGCCAGCAGCCCTGGGGGGAGGAACTATGGCTACACCTTC
NA	TRBJ2-1	TRBV27	TRBD2	CASSSFSGGHNEQFF	TGTGCCAGCAGTTCCTTTAGCGGGGGGCACAATGAGCAGTTCTTC
NA	TRBJ2-7	TRBV15	NA	CATSRDPGGVDEQYF	TGTGCCACCAGCAGAGATCCAGGAGGTGTAGACGAGCAGTACTTC
NA	TRBJ2-7	TRBV6-5	TRBD1	CASSYDDRVGEQYF	TGTGCCAGCAGTTACGATGACAGGGTGGGCGAGCAGTACTTC
NA	TRBJ1-2	TRBV2	NA	CASRPRQANKVGYTF	TGTGCCAGCAGGCCCCGACAGGCCAACAAGGTGGGCTACACCTTC
NA	TRBJ2-7	TRBV5-8	NA	CASSPRGFYEQYF	TGTGCCAGCAGCCCAAGAGGCTTCTACGAGCAGTACTTC
NA	TRBJ1-1	TRBV12-5	NA	CASGLPGARVNTEAFF	TGTGCTAGTGGTTTACCCGGGGCCAGGGTTAACACTGAAGCTTTCTTT
NA	TRBJ1-5	TRBV5-5	NA	CASSLDGGSNQPQHF	TGTGCCAGCAGCTTGGATGGGGGTAGCAATCAGCCCCAGCATTTT
NA	TRBJ2-5	TRBV3-1/TRBV3-2	NA	CASSQDLGWATQYF	TGTGCCAGCAGCCAAGACTTAGGGTGGGCGACCCAGTACTTC
NA	TRBJ1-3	TRBV5-1	NA	CASKDGGGNTIYF	TGCGCCAGCAAGGATGGAGGTGGAAACACCATATATTTT
NA	TRBJ2-5	TRBV4-1	TRBD1	CASSQGPGQGAQNRETQYF	TGCGCCAGCAGCCAAGGCCCGGGACAGGGGGCACAGAACAGGGAGACCCAGTACTTC
NA	TRBJ2-7	TRBV18	TRBD2	CASSLLAGVSYEQYF	TGTGCCAGCTCACTTCTAGCGGGAGTGTCCTACGAGCAGTACTTC
NA	TRBJ2-5	TRBV6-6	NA	CATEGGGAETQYF	TGTGCCACCGAAGGGGGGGGCGCGGAGACCCAGTACTTC
NA	TRBJ2-7	TRBV19	NA	CASNSPGAYEQYF	TGTGCCAGTAATTCCCCCGGGGCCTACGAGCAGTACTTC
NA	TRBJ2-2	TRBV7-9	NA	CASSPRWPGGAGELFF	TGTGCCAGCAGCCCCCGGTGGCCCGGAGGGGCCGGGGAGCTGTTTTTT
NA	TRBJ2-1	TRBV7-2	TRBD1	CASSSDRGSYNEQFF	TGTGCCAGCAGCTCGGACAGGGGTTCCTACAATGAGCAGTTCTTC
NA	TRBJ2-5	TRBV5-4	TRBD1	CASSLSGGKETQYF	TGTGCCAGCAGCTTGTCAGGGGGCAAAGAGACCCAGTACTTC
NA	TRBJ1-6	TRBV5-1	NA	CASSLGTDFYNSPLHF	TGCGCCAGCAGCTTGGGGACAGACTTTTATAATTCACCCCTCCACTTT
few	TRBJ2-2	TRBV6-4	NA	CASSDWGTGELFF	TGTGCCAGCAGTGATTGGGGCACCGGGGAGCTGTTTTTT
NA	TRBJ1-2	TRBV7-9	TRBD1	CASLDGTAFNYGYTF	TGTGCCAGCCTAGACGGGACAGCTTTTAACTATGGCTACACCTTC
NA	TRBJ1-2	TRBV3-1/TRBV3-2	NA	CASSQHLEADYGYTF	TGTGCCAGCAGCCAACACCTCGAGGCAGACTATGGCTACACCTTC
NA	TRBJ1-1	TRBV6-5	NA	CASSYRNWTSDTEAFF	TGTGCCAGCAGTTACCGCAACTGGACATCCGACACTGAAGCTTTCTTT
NA	TRBJ1-1	TRBV3-1/TRBV3-2	NA	CASSQEGVGTAFF	TGTGCCAGCAGCCAAGAAGGAGTAGGGACGGCTTTCTTT
NA	TRBJ2-1	TRBV5-1	NA	CASSPGPESYNEQFF	TGCGCCAGCAGCCCCGGTCCGGAATCCTACAATGAGCAGTTCTTC
NA	TRBJ2-2	TRBV19	NA	CASRGQSNTGELFF	TGTGCCAGTCGGGGCCAGTCAAACACCGGGGAGCTGTTTTTT
NA	TRBJ1-3	TRBV29-1	NA	CSVETDGNTIYF	TGCAGCGTTGAAACTGACGGGAACACCATATATTTT
NA	TRBJ2-5	TRBV27	NA	CASSLRGFGETQYF	TGTGCCAGCAGTCTCAGGGGTTTCGGCGAGACCCAGTACTTC
NA	TRBJ1-6	TRBV30	NA	CAWSREQAAPLHF	TGTGCCTGGAGTCGAGAACAGGCCGCACCCCTCCACTTT
NA	TRBJ1-2	TRBV5-5	NA	CASSLATDYGYTF	TGTGCCAGCAGCTTGGCGACAGACTATGGCTACACCTTC
NA	TRBJ1-1	TRBV5-1	NA	CASSLDAGSNTEAFF	TGCGCCAGCAGCTTGGATGCGGGATCCAACACTGAAGCTTTCTTT
NA	TRBJ2-2	TRBV24-1	TRBD1	CATSDDRGPNTGELFF	TGTGCCACCAGTGATGACAGGGGGCCGAACACCGGGGAGCTGTTTTTT
NA	TRBJ2-3	TRBV19	TRBD1	CAIGQGGTDTQYF	TGTGCCATTGGACAGGGGGGCACAGATACGCAGTATTTT
NA	TRBJ1-1	TRBV10-1	NA	CASSDSRGGGPGMNTEAFF	TGCGCCAGCAGTGATTCGCGAGGAGGGGGACCTGGGATGAACACTGAAGCTTTCTTT
NA	TRBJ2-3	TRBV11-3	TRBD1	CASSRQGAQTDTQYF	TGTGCCAGCAGCAGACAGGGGGCGCAAACAGATACGCAGTATTTT
NA	TRBJ2-3	TRBV3-1/TRBV3-2	TRBD2	CASSPLADQVWDTQYF	TGTGCCAGCAGCCCGCTAGCGGATCAGGTATGGGATACGCAGTATTTT
few	TRBJ1-6	TRBV6-5	TRBD1	CASSYSLGQGSPLHF	TGTGCCAGCAGTTACTCCCTTGGACAGGGATCACCCCTCCACTTT
NA	TRBJ2-5	TRBV2	NA	CASIPGLLGEETQYF	TGTGCCAGCATCCCGGGCCTTCTTGGCGAGGAGACCCAGTACTTC